This T cell receptor (beta chain) was found in a study of T cells in Graves' hyperthyroidism and ophthalmopathy. Template material for amplifying TCR beta CDR3 regions consisted of RNA transcripts. In the first-round RT-PCR of the TCR CDR3, the HTBI primer set was used. TCRdb called the multiplex PCR reads again in MiXCR, with one record for every CDR3 protein. The data hold 560,000 or so distinct CDR3 sequences, with about 43% observed a single time. Germline CDR1 is WSHSY and CDR2 is SAAADI. The CDR3 extends over 15 amino acids. V was pared by 6 bases and J by 2 bases, with 6 bases of the junction left unmatched.

Sequencing input: peripheral blood or thyroid tissue (not recorded which). This clonotype originated in a woman aged 18-30 years with Graves' hyperthyroidism. V and J are TRBV10-2 and TRBJ2-5, with TRBD1 identical over 10 bases. CDR3 nucleotides: TGCGCCAGCAGATCCGGGACAGGGGCTCAAGAGACCCAGTACTTC. Its protein product is CASRSGTGAQETQYF.